Below, 29 T cell receptor beta chains from the same sample are listed, as sequenced in a study of human T cells and chemical hapten exposure. As to time point: pre-sensitization, week 0. Treatment given: therapeutic diphenylcyclopropenone sensitization with weekly scalp DPC. In TCRdb, the RACE reads were re-called with MiXCR into one record per CDR3 protein. Among about 92,000 distinct CDR3 sequences listed, 8% to 10% were seen once. Sequencing was performed on whole blood, taken in connection with sensitization to the hapten diphenylcyclopropenone (DPC). The receptors stem from a woman aged 40 to 50 with alopecia areata. Some clones in this sample may be carry-over from other donors' samples.

Ten or more counts support this clonotype. This chain connects TRBV28 to TRBJ2-7; D gene ambiguous. The ends were cut back, 7 bases at V and 2 bases at J, with 9 bases in the middle. The CDR3 totals 12 residues. CDR1 MDHEN and CDR2 SYDVKM come from the germline V gene. The CDR3 sequence is CASTESTYEQYF. DNA of the CDR3: TGTGCCAGCACGGAAAGCACCTACGAGCAGTACTTC.

This clonotype was counted between two and nine times. The V call is TRBV6-1, the J call TRBJ1-2; maybe TRBD1 (6 bases). The CDR3 runs to 14 residues. V was cut by 8 bases and J by 4 bases, with 17 bases left in between. Germline CDR1 MNHNS, CDR2 SASEGT. CDR3 protein: CASAEWGPGYGYTF. For the CDR3, the DNA is TGTGCCAGCGCTGAATGGGGGCCAGGCTATGGCTACACCTTC.

The chain links TRBV4-3 to TRBJ1-6, with D possibly TRBD1 on 5 matching bases. CDR1 and CDR2 from the germline V gene are LGHNA and YSLEER. The CDR3 length is 13 residues. Trimming took off 8 bases at V and 3 bases at J, with 8 bases between the two ends. The CDR3 loop is CASGDGYNSPLHF. DNA of the CDR3: TGCGCCAGCGGGGACGGCTATAATTCACCCCTCCACTTT.

This clonotype occurred a few times. The chain recombines TRBV5-1 with TRBJ1-1; maybe TRBD1 (5 bases). CDR1 is SGHRS, CDR2 YFSETQ, per germline. V was pared by 0 bases and J by 4 bases, with 10 bases between. The CDR3 is made up of 14 amino acids. The CDR3, as DNA: TGCGCCAGCAGCTTGGACAGGACGATCACTGAAGCTTTCTTT. Amino acids: CASSLDRTITEAFF.

The rearrangement uses TRBV5-1 and TRBJ2-3; TRBD2 agrees at 8 bases. Trimming took 0 bases from V and 5 from J; bases not matched to a gene: 8. The CDR3 length is 16 residues. Germline-derived CDR1 and CDR2 are SGHRS and YFSETQ. The CDR3 DNA sequence: TGCGCCAGCAGCTTGGTCACGGGGGGGCTAGGAGATACGCAGTATTTT. It translates to CASSLVTGGLGDTQYF.

Notes on this clonotype: This may arise from a read error, as a much more abundant clone is one base away. The chain has TRBV20-1 and TRBJ1-5; maybe TRBD1 (5 bases). Germline V lookup: CDR1 DFQATT, CDR2 SNEGSKA (reference sequence). This CDR3 contains 14 residues. V lost 6 bases to trimming and J lost 2 bases, with 14 bases between them. The CDR3 coding sequence is TGCAGTGCCAGATCAGGGTTAGGCAATCAGCCCCAGCATTTT. Residues: CSARSGLGNQPQHF.

Ten or more counts support this clonotype. The chain carries TRBV19 and TRBJ2-1; 10 bases fit TRBD1. Germline trimming cut 6 bases from V and 4 bases from J; bases unmatched to any gene: 6. The CDR3 length is 15 residues. CDR1 and CDR2 (germline): LNHDA, SQIVND (reference sequence). For the CDR3, the DNA is TGTGCCAGTAGGCAGGGACAGGGGCGATACAATGAGCAGTTCTTC. Translating gives CASRQGQGRYNEQFF.

This clonotype was detected ten times or more. The chain couples TRBV7-8 to TRBJ1-2, with D possibly TRBD1 on 6 matching bases. V lost 3 bases to trimming and J lost 7 bases, with 9 bases between them. Germline CDR1 reads SGHVS; CDR2 reads FQNEAQ. This CDR3 spans 12 amino acids. The CDR3 bases are TGTGCCAGCAGCTTCAACAGGGTTGGCTACACCTTC. Translating it yields CASSFNRVGYTF.

The chain links TRBV19 to TRBJ2-1; no reliable D call. V lost 2 bases, J lost 7 bases, and 9 bases lay in between. Per the germline V gene, CDR1 is LNHDA and CDR2 is SQIVND (reference sequence). The CDR3 runs to 13 residues. CDR3 in DNA: TGTGCCAGTAGTATAACAGTGTCAAATGAGCAGTTCTTC. It encodes CASSITVSNEQFF.

This clonotype was detected ten times or more. V is TRBV3-1 and J is TRBJ1-2; 8 nucleotides align to TRBD1. V trimming: 1 base; J trimming: 4 bases; junction bases outside the gene matches: 8. Germline CDR1 reads LGHDT; CDR2 reads YNNKEL (reference sequence). The CDR3 runs 16 residues. The CDR3 loop reads CASSQVLGQGVYGYTF. The CDR3 DNA is TGTGCCAGCAGCCAAGTGCTCGGACAGGGCGTCTATGGCTACACCTTC.

This clonotype was found many times. The chain links TRBV20-1 to TRBJ2-5; tentatively, D is TRBD2 (6 bases). V lost 3 bases and J lost 3, with 17 bases in between. There are 15 residues in the CDR3. Germline V gene sequence: CDR1 DFQATT, CDR2 SNEGSKA (reference sequence). The CDR3 protein is CSARIRAGIEETQYF. Here the CDR3 DNA reads TGCAGTGCTAGGATTAGGGCGGGGATTGAAGAGACCCAGTACTTC.

This clonotype was counted only a few times. This sequence joins TRBV7-2 and TRBJ2-7; 7 positions match TRBD1. CDR3 length equals 15 residues. The germline CDR1 and CDR2 sequences are SGHTA and FQGNSA. Trimming removed 5 bases from V and 4 bases from J; junction bases left unmatched: 11. The CDR3 protein is CASSAHRGPEYEQYF. In DNA form, the CDR3 reads TGTGCCAGCAGCGCACACAGGGGCCCGGAGTACGAGCAGTACTTC. Variable domain in full (rest from reference TRBV7-2 and TRBJ2-7): GAGVSQSPSNKVTEKGKDVELRCDPISGHTALYWYRQSLGQGLEFLIYFQGNSAPDKSGLPSDRFSAERTGGSVSTLTIQRTQQEDSAVYLCASSAHRGPEYEQYFGPGTRLTVT.

This clonotype was observed a single time. The V call is TRBV5-1, the J call TRBJ2-4; D uncertain. Germline lookup yields CDR1 SGHRS and CDR2 YFSETQ. The CDR3 consists of 15 residues. The ends were cut back, 4 bases at V and 1 base at J, with 12 bases in the middle. The CDR3 loop reads CASSLAGQAKNIQYF. DNA of the CDR3: TGCGCCAGCAGCCTGGCCGGGCAGGCCAAAAACATTCAGTACTTC.

This clonotype was found many times. The CDR3 DNA reads as TGTGCCAGTAGTATAACCCCGGGACCAAGCCGCAATGAGCAGTTCTTC. Its translation is CASSITPGPSRNEQFF. This rearrangement joins TRBV19 to TRBJ2-1, with D perhaps TRBD1 or TRBD2 (5 bases each). The germline V and J ends were trimmed by 2 bases and 6 bases, with 17 bases remaining between them. There are 16 residues in the CDR3. Germline values: CDR1 LNHDA, CDR2 SQIVND (reference sequence).

This clonotype was detected many times. The rearrangement joins TRBV2 to TRBJ1-6; D perhaps matches TRBD1 (5 bases). Between the trimmed V and J ends, which lost 6 bases and 0 bases, there was a span of 15 bases. This CDR3 spans 17 amino acids. The germline V gene has CDR1 SNHLY and CDR2 FYNNEI. This chain's CDR3 is CASSPVRGSSYNSPLHF. The CDR3 nucleotides read TGTGCCAGCAGCCCAGTTAGGGGAAGCTCCTATAATTCACCCCTCCACTTT.

Ten or more counts support this clonotype. The J gene is TRBJ2-3, the V gene TRBV10-3, with 15 bases lining up with TRBD2. The CDR3 spans 17 residues. In germline, CDR1 is ENHRY, CDR2 SYGVKD. With 5 bases clipped from V and 6 bases from J, the junction kept 9 bases outside the gene matches. The CDR3 DNA reads TGTGCCATCAGTCGGACTAGCGGGGGGGCCACCACGGATACGCAGTATTTT. Protein product: CAISRTSGGATTDTQYF.

This clonotype showed up many times. The V gene is TRBV4-2, the J gene TRBJ2-3, with TRBD1 matching over 8 bases. Germline V gene lookup returns CDR1 LGHNA and CDR2 YNFKEQ. The length of the CDR3 is 19 residues. The ends lost 0 bases at V and 2 bases at J; junction bases unmatched: 13. The DNA of the CDR3 is TGTGCCAGCAGCCAAGATGTGGCCCGGGGGACAGGATTCACAGATACGCAGTATTTT. Amino acid sequence: CASSQDVARGTGFTDTQYF.

In its sample, this clonotype was seen many times. The chain recombines TRBV12-3 or TRBV12-4 with TRBJ2-5, with 7 bases lining up with TRBD1. The CDR3 consists of 14 residues. Trimming cost V 4 bases and J 1 base; bases outside gene matches: 3. DNA for the CDR3: TGTGCCAGCAGTTACTACAGGGGCCAAGAGACCCAGTACTTC. It specifies CASSYYRGQETQYF.

This clonotype was counted at least ten times. The rearrangement uses TRBV7-3 and TRBJ1-1; unclear D gene. The germline CDR1 and CDR2 sequences are SGHTA and FQGTGA. Trimming left V 6 bases short and J 2 bases short, with 10 bases between. CDR3 length: 13 amino acids. The CDR3 loop is CASRGLSNTEAFF. The CDR3 nucleotides read TGTGCCAGCAGAGGACTCTCAAACACTGAAGCTTTCTTT.

This clonotype was found a few times. The chain employs TRBV7-9 and TRBJ1-1; the D is unclear. Looked up from germline, CDR1 is SEHNR and CDR2 is FQNEAQ (reference sequence). Trimming took 3 bases from V and 1 from J, leaving 12 bases between them. The CDR3 is made up of 15 amino acids. The CDR3 spells CASSLGPYRNTEAFF. The CDR3 bases are TGTGCCAGCAGCTTGGGTCCGTATAGGAACACTGAAGCTTTCTTT.

In its sample, this clonotype was seen a few times. The J gene is TRBJ2-7, the V gene TRBV4-3; 9 nucleotides line up with TRBD1. CDR1 and CDR2 (germline): LGHNA, YSLEER. Trimming took 5 bases from V and 2 from J; bases not matched to a gene: 4. The CDR3 loop spans 14 amino acids. DNA of the CDR3: TGCGCCAGCAGCTTCGGGACAGGGACCTACGAGCAGTACTTC. As protein: CASSFGTGTYEQYF.

This clonotype was seen many times. V and J are TRBV4-3 and TRBJ1-5; D unresolved. V dropped 0 bases and J dropped 9 bases, with 12 bases sitting between them. CDR3 length: 14 residues. CDR1 LGHNA and CDR2 YSLEER come from the germline V gene. The CDR3 region is CASSQDNRVGPQHF. The CDR3 bases are TGCGCCAGCAGCCAAGACAACCGAGTGGGGCCCCAGCATTTT.

Ten or more counts support this clonotype. The CDR3 nucleotides read TGTGCCAGCAGCTTGTGGGGCAATGAGCAGTTCTTC. It is translated as CASSLWGNEQFF. The chain uses TRBV11-2 and TRBJ2-1; unclear D gene. Trimming shortened V by 3 bases and J by 6 bases, and 6 bases separated the two germline ends. CDR3 length equals 12 residues. Germline CDR1 and CDR2: SGHAT and FQNNGV.

There are a few counts of this clonotype. This chain joins TRBV12-3 or TRBV12-4 and TRBJ1-1; 8 bases agree with TRBD1. CDR3 length equals 15 residues. The ends lost 2 bases at V and 4 bases at J; junction bases unmatched: 6. The chain's CDR3 is CASSLSTGGSTEAFF. CDR3 bases: TGTGCCAGCAGTTTATCTACAGGGGGAAGCACTGAAGCTTTCTTT.

There are many counts of this clonotype. The chain couples TRBV2 to TRBJ1-5; possibly TRBD1 for D (5 bases). Per the germline V gene, CDR1 is SNHLY and CDR2 is FYNNEI. The CDR3 totals 12 residues. V was cut by 3 bases and J by 5 bases, with 5 bases left in between. The CDR3 bases are TGTGCCAGCAGTGAGGGGGATCAGCCCCAGCATTTT. Amino acid sequence: CASSEGDQPQHF. Filled out from reference TRBV2 and TRBJ1-5, the complete variable domain reads EPEVTQTPSHQVTQMGQEVILRCVPISNHLYFYWYRQILGQKVEFLVSFYNNEISEKSEIFDDQFSVERPDGSNFTLKIRSTKLEDSAMYFCASSEGDQPQHFGDGTRLSIL.

This clonotype was seen many times. The rearrangement joins TRBV9 to TRBJ2-2; a possible D gene is TRBD2 (5 bases). V lost 2 bases and J 4 bases, leaving 6 bases between the germline ends. This CDR3 contains 13 residues. Germline values: CDR1 SGDLS, CDR2 YYNGEE. The CDR3 nucleotides read TGTGCCAGCAGCGTGGAGGCCACCGGGGAGCTGTTTTTT. Translation gives CASSVEATGELFF.

In its sample, this clonotype was seen a few times. The V call is TRBV20-1, the J call TRBJ2-1, with D uncertain. This CDR3 contains 11 residues. The germline V gene encodes CDR1 DFQATT and CDR2 SNEGSKA (reference sequence). With 1 base removed from V and 6 bases from J, the gap between germline ends came to 4 bases. The CDR3 loop is CSARGSNEQFF. CDR3 DNA sequence: TGCAGTGCTAGAGGATCCAATGAGCAGTTCTTC.

This sequence joins TRBV20-1 and TRBJ2-5; TRBD1 might be the D (7 bases). Germline V gene data show CDR1 as DFQATT and CDR2 as SNEGSKA (reference sequence). The length of the CDR3 is 14 residues. Trimming stripped 6 bases from V and 4 bases from J, with 18 bases between. This CDR3 is CSAPDRRGGETQYF. The DNA for the CDR3 is TGCAGTGCCCCGGACAGGCGGGGTGGAGAGACCCAGTACTTC.

Concerning this clonotype itself: With a much larger clone just one base away, this may be a read error. The chain links TRBV3-1 to TRBJ1-2; the D is unclear. The V gene's germline CDR1 is LGHDT and CDR2 YNNKEL (reference sequence). The V end was cut by 8 bases, the J end by 4 bases, with 20 bases between. The CDR3 is 15 amino acids. The CDR3 loop reads CASCPEGRGIYGYTF. CDR3 bases: TGTGCCAGCTGCCCAGAGGGCCGGGGAATCTATGGCTACACCTTC.